This T cell receptor (beta chain) comes out of a study of molecular identifiers for immune sequencing clone quantification. Study-wide results and limits: Effector cells kept over 98% of their molecules in clones above 20 RNA copies, while naive cells kept under 1% there. Clone sizes could be underestimated for highly expanded clones when identical TCR molecules share a barcode.

Previously reported methods and listed TCR primers produced the bulk TCR libraries. TCRdb called the PCR reads again in MiXCR, with one record for every CDR3 protein. The table shows some 580,000 distinct CDR3 sequences, with around 25% occurring only once. With regard to this clonotype: The antigen remains undetermined. A read error may account for a junction end that differs from germline.

The CDR3 has 8 residues. The germline V gene has CDR1 MNHEY and CDR2 SVGAGI. Naive CD8 T cells were FACS-sorted by CD8+CD4-CCR7+CD45RA+ markers. The source of this sequence is a human donor in good health. Some libraries in this study had Jurkat cell RNA spiked in. The specimen was naive CD8+ T cells from blood, with Jurkat cell RNA spiked in. The subset: FACS-sorted CD8+CD4-CCR7+CD45RA+ naive T cells. The J gene is TRBJ2-1, the V gene TRBV6-5; the D gene could be TRBD1 or TRBD2 (5 bases each). CDR3 coding DNA: TGTGCCAGCAGACGAGGGGTCTTC. This sequence encodes CASRRGVF.